These 15 T cell receptor beta chains were sequenced from one sample in a study of Graves' ophthalmopathy and Graves' hyperthyroidism. The authors amplified TCR beta CDR3 regions from RNA transcripts. After a first-round RT-PCR with HTBI primers, a second-round multiplex PCR was run. In TCRdb, the multiplex PCR reads were re-called with MiXCR into one record per CDR3 protein. The data contain a few hundred thousand distinct CDR3 sequences, under 40% of them singletons. Sample: peripheral blood or thyroid tissue (not recorded which). These receptors originate from an adult man with Graves' hyperthyroidism.

This rearrangement joins TRBV13 to TRBJ1-2; 8 nucleotides match TRBD1. The CDR3 length is 15 residues. In germline, CDR1 is PRHDT, CDR2 FYEKMQ (reference sequence). Trimming at V came to 4 bases and at J to 3 bases, leaving 7 bases not matched to a gene. The CDR3 reads CASSSIGTGDYGYTF. The CDR3 DNA reads as TGTGCCAGCAGCTCGATCGGGACAGGAGACTATGGCTACACCTTC.

This chain uses TRBV29-1 with TRBJ2-7; D may be TRBD2 (6 bases). CDR3 size: 12 residues. The V end was cut by 8 bases, the J end by 7 bases, with 18 bases between. CDR1 SQVTM and CDR2 ANQGSEA come from the germline V gene. CDR3: CSLVEGSGEQYF. The CDR3 nucleotides are TGCAGCTTAGTTGAGGGCAGCGGGGAGCAGTACTTC.

This chain joins TRBV29-1 and TRBJ1-4, with D tentatively TRBD1 (6 bases). The V and J ends lost 4 bases and 8 bases respectively, with 8 bases between them. The CDR3 spans 11 residues. CDR1 and CDR2 from the germline V gene are SQVTM and ANQGSEA. The CDR3 here is CSVAGDEKLFF. CDR3 nucleotide sequence: TGCAGCGTTGCAGGGGACGAAAAACTGTTTTTT.

This rearrangement joins TRBV12-3 or TRBV12-4 to TRBJ1-5; no clear D gene. With 1 base removed from V and 0 bases from J, the gap between germline ends came to 7 bases. This CDR3 contains 15 residues. The CDR3 coding sequence is TGTGCCAGCAGTTTAGTAGGTTATAGCAATCAGCCCCAGCATTTT. This encodes CASSLVGYSNQPQHF.

The chain couples TRBV18 to TRBJ1-1; perhaps TRBD1 as D (5 bases). The length of the CDR3 is 16 residues. CDR1 and CDR2 from the germline V gene are KGHSH and LQKENI. V was pared by 3 bases and J by 4 bases, with 18 bases between. In DNA, the CDR3 is TGTGCCAGCTCACCGCAGGCCAGGGCATTTGGCACTGAAGCTTTCTTT. Protein sequence: CASSPQARAFGTEAFF.

The table lists this clonotype with a few counts. The chain recombines TRBV20-1 with TRBJ2-3; D unclear. Between the trimmed V and J ends, which lost 3 bases and 0 bases, there was a span of 10 bases. The germline V gene has CDR1 DFQATT and CDR2 SNEGSKA (reference sequence). This CDR3 has 14 amino acids. Here the CDR3 reads CSASLKTSTDTQYF. As DNA, the CDR3 is TGCAGTGCTAGCCTTAAGACTAGCACAGATACGCAGTATTTT.

This clonotype was seen once. The genes are TRBV7-2 and TRBJ1-1; D gene ambiguous. The V and J ends lost 4 bases and 3 bases respectively, with 18 bases between them. From germline, CDR1 is SGHTA and CDR2 FQGNSA. The CDR3 runs 16 residues. DNA for the CDR3: TGTGCCAGCAGCTCAGAAAGGCACAGTTGGGACACTGAAGCTTTCTTT. This sequence encodes CASSSERHSWDTEAFF.

Many counts were recorded for this clonotype. The CDR3 here is CASSLAPLGGTYEQYF. The DNA for the CDR3 is TGTGCCAGCAGCTTAGCTCCCCTCGGGGGTACCTACGAGCAGTACTTC. V and J are TRBV7-6 and TRBJ2-7; D perhaps matches TRBD2 (6 bases). Germline loops: CDR1 SGHVS, CDR2 FNYEAQ. CDR3 length equals 16 residues. Trimming left V 0 bases short and J 2 bases short, with 14 bases between.

This chain uses TRBV11-2 with TRBJ1-2; unclear D gene. This CDR3 has 9 amino acids. V lost 9 bases to trimming and J lost 9 bases, with 8 bases between them. The V gene's germline CDR1 is SGHAT and CDR2 FQNNGV. CDR3 DNA sequence: TGTGCCAGTGGTCAGAGCTACACCTTC. Translated: CASGQSYTF.

This clonotype was found many times. CDR3 in amino acids: CASRGGSYNSPLHF. The CDR3 DNA follows: TGTGCCAGCCGTGGGGGCTCCTATAATTCACCCCTCCACTTT. This chain connects TRBV19 to TRBJ1-6; D perhaps matches TRBD1 (5 bases). The V and J ends lost 9 bases and 0 bases respectively, with 9 bases between them. Germline CDR1 is LNHDA and CDR2 is SQIVND (reference sequence). The CDR3 spans 14 residues.

The chain recombines TRBV24-1 with TRBJ1-5; 9 nucleotides match TRBD1. The CDR3 is 15 residues long. In germline, CDR1 is KGHDR, CDR2 SFDVKD. V dropped 2 bases and J dropped 4; count of bases not matched to a gene: 2. The CDR3 DNA is TGTGCCACCAGTGATTCCGGGACAGGGAATCAGCCCCAGCATTTT. Translating it yields CATSDSGTGNQPQHF.

Ten or more counts support this clonotype. The chain joins TRBV7-8 to TRBJ2-5; D tentatively reads TRBD1 or TRBD2 (7 bases each). V was clipped by 6 bases and J by 3 bases, with 17 bases between them. CDR1 is SGHVS, CDR2 FQNEAQ, per germline. The CDR3 totals 15 residues. The CDR3 spells CASSVAGGDKETQYF. In nucleotides, the CDR3 is TGTGCCAGCAGTGTAGCAGGGGGGGACAAAGAGACCCAGTACTTC.

V is TRBV19 and J is TRBJ1-1, with D perhaps matching TRBD1 (5 bases). The germline CDR1 and CDR2 sequences are LNHDA and SQIVND (reference sequence). The ends were cut back, 10 bases at V and 0 bases at J, with 9 bases in the middle. The CDR3 runs 12 residues. CDR3 region: CATTEVNTEAFF. The DNA of the CDR3 is TGTGCCACGACAGAAGTGAACACTGAAGCTTTCTTT.

The J gene is TRBJ2-5, the V gene TRBV20-1; 9 nucleotides align to TRBD1. Trimming cost V 3 bases and J 1 base; bases outside gene matches: 6. The CDR3 has 15 residues. The germline gives CDR1 DFQATT, CDR2 SNEGSKA (reference sequence). Here the CDR3 DNA reads TGCAGTGCTAGTCCCGGGACAGGGACCCAAGAGACCCAGTACTTC. The encoded protein is CSASPGTGTQETQYF.

The DNA for the CDR3 is TGTGCCAGCAGCTTGAGTGAGACCCAGCATTTT. It encodes CASSLSETQHF. The chain uses TRBV7-2 and TRBJ1-5; D uncertain. This CDR3 contains 11 residues. V was pared by 3 bases and J by 11 bases, with 8 bases between. Germline V gene sequence: CDR1 SGHTA, CDR2 FQGNSA. The whole variable domain, remainder taken from reference TRBV7-2 and TRBJ1-5, is GAGVSQSPSNKVTEKGKDVELRCDPISGHTALYWYRQSLGQGLEFLIYFQGNSAPDKSGLPSDRFSAERTGGSVSTLTIQRTQQEDSAVYLCASSLSETQHFGDGTRLSIL.